These 10 T cell receptor beta chains were all obtained from the same sample, sequenced in a study of cytomegalovirus exposure and HLA in healthy donors. A multiplex PCR was run with 60 Vbeta primers and 13 Jbeta primers. Profiled with immunoSEQ multiplex PCR; TCRdb holds only in-frame clones, not every one. The listing contains nearly 200,000 clones. The specimen sequenced was PBMCs. The receptors here all came from a boy aged 10-17 years in good health and CMV-seronegative.

The chain couples TRBV5-1 to TRBJ2-7, with D possibly being TRBD2 (5 bases). V lost 4 bases and J lost 2, with 13 bases in between. CDR3 length: 14 amino acids. The germline V gene encodes CDR1 SGHRS and CDR2 YFSETQ. This chain's CDR3 is CASSRSPEAYEQYF. CDR3 in DNA: TGCGCCAGCAGCAGAAGCCCGGAGGCCTACGAGCAGTACTTC.

The chain uses TRBV5-1 and TRBJ2-7, with D maybe TRBD2 (6 bases). The CDR3 extends over 15 amino acids. In germline, CDR1 is SGHRS, CDR2 YFSETQ. V was clipped by 1 base and J by 0 bases, with 11 bases between them. CDR3 DNA: TGCGCCAGCAGCTTGTCCGGGGGAGGCTCCTACGAGCAGTACTTC. Its protein is CASSLSGGGSYEQYF.

V gene TRBV9 combines with J gene TRBJ2-1, with 7 bases lining up with TRBD2. V shed 3 bases, J shed 5 bases, and the junction held 8 bases outside the gene matches. This CDR3 is 15 amino acids long. Germline V gene sequence: CDR1 SGDLS, CDR2 YYNGEE. The CDR3 DNA is TGTGCCAGCAGCGGCCCCCAGCGGGGAGACAATGAGCAGTTCTTC. This sequence encodes CASSGPQRGDNEQFF.

V usage is TRBV6-1 and J usage is TRBJ2-1; D is perhaps TRBD1 (6 bases). This CDR3 spans 14 amino acids. The V gene lost 11 bases and the J gene lost 6 bases, with 20 bases spanning the gap. Germline loops: CDR1 MNHNS, CDR2 SASEGT. CDR3 nucleotide sequence: TGTGCCTGCGGTGTAGGACAGAGCTTCAATGAGCAGTTCTTC. Amino acids: CACGVGQSFNEQFF.

The V gene is TRBV6-5, the J gene TRBJ2-5; no reliable D call. CDR3 length: 14 amino acids. The V gene's germline CDR1 is MNHEY and CDR2 SVGAGI. V was trimmed by 2 bases and J by 0 bases, leaving 7 bases between them. CDR3 bases: TGTGCCAGCAGTTACGTGGGCAACCAAGAGACCCAGTACTTC. This translates into CASSYVGNQETQYF.

V and J are TRBV30 and TRBJ1-2; 8 bases line up with TRBD1. Trimming at V came to 5 bases and at J to 3 bases, leaving 2 bases not matched to a gene. Per germline, CDR1 GTSNPN and CDR2 SVGIG (reference sequence). The CDR3 length is 12 residues. The CDR3, as DNA: TGTGCCTGGGGACAGGGCGACTATGGCTACACCTTC. This codes for CAWGQGDYGYTF.

The V call is TRBV4-3, the J call TRBJ1-4; 8 nucleotides align to TRBD1. With 0 bases clipped from V and 7 bases from J, the junction kept 4 bases outside the gene matches. Germline values: CDR1 LGHNA, CDR2 YSLEER. This CDR3 is 15 amino acids long. CDR3 sequence (DNA): TGCGCCAGCAGCCAAGAGGTCAGGGGGCGTGAAAAACTGTTTTTT. Encoded protein: CASSQEVRGREKLFF.

This rearrangement joins TRBV6-5 to TRBJ1-4; no clear D gene. CDR1 is MNHEY and CDR2 is SVGAGI in the germline V gene. CDR3 size: 15 residues. V dropped 2 bases and J dropped 0 bases, with 7 bases sitting between them. CDR3 bases: TGTGCCAGCAGTTACGACACCGCAACTAATGAAAAACTGTTTTTT. This translates into CASSYDTATNEKLFF.

The rearrangement links TRBV13 to TRBJ2-5; D is perhaps TRBD2 (6 bases). The CDR3 length is 14 residues. From germline, CDR1 is PRHDT and CDR2 FYEKMQ (reference sequence). Trimming removed 5 bases from V and 5 bases from J, with 15 bases in between. The CDR3 reads CASSPPTSSETQYF. In nucleotides, the CDR3 is TGTGCCAGCAGCCCCCCCACTAGCTCCGAGACCCAGTACTTC.

J is TRBJ2-5 and V is TRBV25-1; the match to TRBD2 covers 8 bases. The ends lost 7 bases at V and 3 bases at J; junction bases unmatched: 1. Per the germline V gene, CDR1 is MGHDK and CDR2 is SYGVNS. The CDR3 is 12 residues long. The CDR3 DNA reads as TGTGCCAGCACCGGGGGGGAAGAGACCCAGTACTTC. Its protein is CASTGGEETQYF.